This T cell receptor beta chain stems from a study of T-cell reconstitution after alpha-beta-depleted transplantation in children. As it was prepared, the TCRbeta library received unique molecular identifiers. TCRdb ran MiXCR on the PCR reads and lists one entry per CDR3 protein. The sample holds hundreds of thousands of distinct CDR3 sequences, about 15% seen once. The germline V gene has CDR1 SGHRS and CDR2 YFSETQ. The CDR3 runs 13 residues. Concerning this clonotype: At one of its ends the junction is not consistent with the germline gene, which may arise from a read error.

The clonotype comes from a human donor who donated a stem cell graft to a child with acute myeloid leukemia. Specimen: PBMCs from the stem cell graft donor, collected from the stem cell graft. This chain joins TRBV5-1 and TRBJ2-3; perhaps TRBD1 as D (5 bases). The CDR3 reads CASSGQGTDTRYF. The CDR3, as DNA: TGCGCCAGCAGCGGGCAGGGCACAGATACGCGGTATTTT.